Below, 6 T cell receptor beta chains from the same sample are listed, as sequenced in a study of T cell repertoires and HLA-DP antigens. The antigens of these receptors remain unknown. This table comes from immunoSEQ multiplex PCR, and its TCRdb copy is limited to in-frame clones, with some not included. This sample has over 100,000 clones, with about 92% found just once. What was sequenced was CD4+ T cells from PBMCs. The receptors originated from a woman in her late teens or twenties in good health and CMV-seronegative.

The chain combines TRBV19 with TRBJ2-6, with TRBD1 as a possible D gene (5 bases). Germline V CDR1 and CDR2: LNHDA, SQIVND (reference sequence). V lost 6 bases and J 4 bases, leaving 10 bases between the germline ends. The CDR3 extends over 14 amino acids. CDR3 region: CASSRQPGANVLTF. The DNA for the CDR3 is TGTGCCAGTAGCAGACAGCCCGGGGCCAACGTCCTGACTTTC.

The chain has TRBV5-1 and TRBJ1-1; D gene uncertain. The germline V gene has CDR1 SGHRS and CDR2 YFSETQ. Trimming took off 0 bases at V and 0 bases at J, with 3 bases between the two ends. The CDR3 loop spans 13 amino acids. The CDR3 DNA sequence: TGCGCCAGCAGCTTGGCCCTGAACACTGAAGCTTTCTTT. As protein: CASSLALNTEAFF.

The CDR3 sequence: CATRGQSGSGNTIYF. The CDR3 coding sequence is TGTGCCACCCGGGGGCAGTCCGGCTCTGGAAACACCATATATTTT. V usage is TRBV10-3 and J usage is TRBJ1-3, with a tentative D call TRBD1 (6 bases). Trimming stripped 10 bases from V and 0 bases from J, with 16 bases between. The CDR3 covers 15 residues. CDR1 and CDR2 (germline): ENHRY, SYGVKD.

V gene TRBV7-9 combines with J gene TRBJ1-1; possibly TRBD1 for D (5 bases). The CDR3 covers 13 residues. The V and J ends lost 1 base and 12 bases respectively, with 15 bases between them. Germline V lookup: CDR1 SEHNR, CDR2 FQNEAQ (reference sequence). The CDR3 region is CASSLVNGGSPFF. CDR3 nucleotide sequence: TGTGCCAGCAGCTTAGTAAATGGGGGTAGCCCTTTCTTT.

The CDR3, as DNA: TGCAGCGTTGTGGCAGGGGGAGGTAACTATGGCTACACCTTC. The encoded protein is CSVVAGGGNYGYTF. The chain is built from TRBV29-1 and TRBJ1-2; TRBD1 agrees at 7 bases. Per germline, CDR1 SQVTM and CDR2 ANQGSEA. V lost 4 bases, J lost 1 base, and 6 bases stayed unmatched. There are 14 residues in the CDR3.

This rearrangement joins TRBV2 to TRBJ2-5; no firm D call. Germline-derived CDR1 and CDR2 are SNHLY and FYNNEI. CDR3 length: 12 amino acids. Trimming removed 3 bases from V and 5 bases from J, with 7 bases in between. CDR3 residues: CASSEGWETQYF. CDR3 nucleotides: TGTGCCAGCAGTGAGGGGTGGGAGACCCAGTACTTC.